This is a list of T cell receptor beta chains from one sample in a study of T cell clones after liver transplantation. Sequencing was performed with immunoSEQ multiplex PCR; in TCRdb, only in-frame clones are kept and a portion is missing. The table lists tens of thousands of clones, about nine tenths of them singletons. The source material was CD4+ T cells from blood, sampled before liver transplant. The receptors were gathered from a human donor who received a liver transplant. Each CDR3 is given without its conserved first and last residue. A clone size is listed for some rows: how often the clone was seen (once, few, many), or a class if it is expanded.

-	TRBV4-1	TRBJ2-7	ASSQGAGAGQRAYEQY
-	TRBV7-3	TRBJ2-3	ASSQGQRDTQY
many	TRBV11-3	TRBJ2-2	ASSSPRAGELF
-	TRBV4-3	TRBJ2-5	ASSQDLGGTKTQY
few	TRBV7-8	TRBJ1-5	ASSFRNNQPQH
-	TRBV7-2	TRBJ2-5	ASSALQQETQY
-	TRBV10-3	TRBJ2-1	AISAGTSGNEQF
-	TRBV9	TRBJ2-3	ASRPGLTTDTQY
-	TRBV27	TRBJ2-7	ASSLAGGPNHEQY
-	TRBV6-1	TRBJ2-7	ASTLGWGEQY
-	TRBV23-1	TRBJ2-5	ASSPPCRQGQETQY
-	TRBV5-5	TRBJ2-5	ASSLLQETQY
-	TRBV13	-	ASSLGGRYYEQY
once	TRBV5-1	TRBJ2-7	ASSLVGGASYEQY
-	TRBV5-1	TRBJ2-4	ASSFQGQGRNIQY
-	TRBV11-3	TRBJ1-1	ASSPREGRGTEAF
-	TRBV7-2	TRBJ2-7	ASSAGTLSYEQY
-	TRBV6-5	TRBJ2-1	ASSTGFTYNEQF
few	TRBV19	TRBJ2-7	ASSITANYEQY
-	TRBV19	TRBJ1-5	ASRPDRGRNQPQH
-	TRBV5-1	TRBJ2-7	ASSRTGTSGTPYEQY
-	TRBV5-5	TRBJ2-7	ASSLGPLVSVYEQY
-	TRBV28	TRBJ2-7	ASSLPSDEQY
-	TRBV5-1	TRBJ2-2	ASSLGTTRSNTGELF
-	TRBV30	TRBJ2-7	AWSLGTVYEQY
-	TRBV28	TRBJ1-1	ASSLDSVNTEAF
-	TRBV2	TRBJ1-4	ASSEWGSNEKLF
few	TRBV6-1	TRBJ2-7	ASSASGRRVYEQY
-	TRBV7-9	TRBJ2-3	ASSLIAGSGTDTQY
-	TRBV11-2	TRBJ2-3	ASGDPDTSTDTQY
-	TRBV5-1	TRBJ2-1	ASSLGLAGRNEQF
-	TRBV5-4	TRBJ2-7	ASRPSSGSSYEQY
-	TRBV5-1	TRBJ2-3	ASSDGTSGSTLTDTQY
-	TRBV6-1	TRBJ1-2	ASSPHQTGGYT
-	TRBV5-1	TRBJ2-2	ASSSDRGDTGELF
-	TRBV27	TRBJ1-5	ASTQGGNNQPQH
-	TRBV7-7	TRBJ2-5	ASSLGTGEETQY
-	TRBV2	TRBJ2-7	ASRTGERGSYEQY
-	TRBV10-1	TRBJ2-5	ASSGWDSVETQY
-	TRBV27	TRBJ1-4	ASSLRRGNEKLF
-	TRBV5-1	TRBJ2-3	ASSVGVSPDTQY
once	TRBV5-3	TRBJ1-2	ARTFLRRDNYGYT
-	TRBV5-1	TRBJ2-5	ASSGTSGQETQY
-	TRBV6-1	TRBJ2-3	ASSSRSSGADTQY
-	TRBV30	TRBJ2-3	AWTGLAGNTDTQY
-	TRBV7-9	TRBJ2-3	ASGGPSTDTQY
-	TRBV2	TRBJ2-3	ASSRLAPSTDTQY